In its sample, the clone carrying this TCR beta chain was seen a few times. The antigen is not known. The data were obtained in a study of identical twins. Whole-study findings and limits: Invariant MAIT and iNKT cells are populations that could partly confound zero-insertion analyses.

This CDR3 has 14 residues. The germline gives CDR1 MGHRA, CDR2 YSYEKL. Trimming pared 2 bases from V and 1 base from J, leaving 8 bases between. TCRdb analysed the 5' RACE reads with MiXCR anew, one entry per CDR3 protein. The profile covers around 480,000 distinct CDR3 sequences, with approximately 15% appearing a single time and more than 0.8% taken by the ten largest. These sequences were also reported in another study, on yellow fever vaccine responses in identical twins.

The rearrangement joins TRBV4-1 to TRBJ2-5; D unclear. The clonotype was recovered from a woman aged 18-29 years in good health. The sequenced sample was CD4+ T cells sorted from blood. CDR3 DNA sequence: TGCGCCAGCAGCCAATATTTGGTCCAAGAGACCCAGTACTTC. It codes for CASSQYLVQETQYF.